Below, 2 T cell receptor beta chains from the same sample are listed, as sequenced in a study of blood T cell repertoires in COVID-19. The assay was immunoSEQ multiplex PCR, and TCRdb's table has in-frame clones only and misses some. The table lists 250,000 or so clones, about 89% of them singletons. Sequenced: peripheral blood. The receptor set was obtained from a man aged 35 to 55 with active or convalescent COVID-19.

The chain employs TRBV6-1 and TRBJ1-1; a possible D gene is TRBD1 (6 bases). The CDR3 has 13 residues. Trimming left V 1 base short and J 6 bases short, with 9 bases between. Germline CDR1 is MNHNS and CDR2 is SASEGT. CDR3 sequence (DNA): TGTGCCAGCAGTGAAGGAGGGGGTTCTGAAGCTTTCTTT. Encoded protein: CASSEGGGSEAFF.

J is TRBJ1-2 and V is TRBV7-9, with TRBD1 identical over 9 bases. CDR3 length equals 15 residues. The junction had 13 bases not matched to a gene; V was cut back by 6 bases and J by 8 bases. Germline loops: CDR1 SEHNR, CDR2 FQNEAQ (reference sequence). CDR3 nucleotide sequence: TGTGCCAGCAGAGAGGACAGGGGTGGGATCTCGGGCTACACCTTC. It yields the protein CASREDRGGISGYTF.